Listed here are 15 T cell receptor beta chains from one sample, sequenced in a study of cytomegalovirus exposure and HLA in healthy donors. In the PCR, 60 Vbeta and 13 Jbeta primers were used. Produced via immunoSEQ multiplex PCR; TCRdb's table is partial and in-frame only. Of about 110,000 clones in the sample, 71% were seen once. What was sequenced was PBMCs. Receptors were obtained from a female donor in good health and CMV-seronegative.

The chain employs TRBV19 and TRBJ1-1; D unclear. The CDR3 covers 11 residues. Trimming took 7 bases from V and 4 from J, leaving 7 bases between them. The V gene's germline CDR1 is LNHDA and CDR2 SQIVND (reference sequence). CDR3 sequence: CASIMATEAFF. DNA for the CDR3: TGTGCCAGTATTATGGCCACTGAAGCTTTCTTT.

This chain connects TRBV5-5 to TRBJ2-7; D is possibly TRBD1 (5 bases). Germline V gene data show CDR1 as SGHKS and CDR2 as YYEKEE (reference sequence). The CDR3 has 13 residues. With 3 bases removed from V and 0 bases from J, the gap between germline ends came to 7 bases. CDR3 sequence: CASSWTLSYEQYF. The CDR3 region has the DNA TGTGCCAGCAGCTGGACACTCTCCTACGAGCAGTACTTC.

In its sample, this clone was seen a few times. The genes are TRBV30 and TRBJ1-1; no reliable D call. This CDR3 is built from 12 residues. CDR1 GTSNPN and CDR2 SVGIG come from the germline V gene (reference sequence). V was clipped by 3 bases and J by 2 bases, with 7 bases between them. CDR3 sequence: CAWRGDNTEAFF. The CDR3 DNA reads TGTGCCTGGAGGGGAGATAACACTGAAGCTTTCTTT.

This clone appeared a few times. This sequence joins TRBV7-2 and TRBJ1-1; TRBD1 agrees at 11 bases. The CDR3 is 17 residues long. J lost 11 bases, V lost 2 bases, and 16 bases had no gene match. The V gene's germline CDR1 is SGHTA and CDR2 FQGNSA. The CDR3 nucleotides are TGTGCCAGCAGCTTATTAGCCGGGACAGGGGGGACGAGTCGGGCTTTCTTT. Its protein is CASSLLAGTGGTSRAFF.

A remark on this clone: One end of the junction fails to match germline, which may point to a read error. The chain is built from TRBV7-9 and TRBJ2-1; D gene unclear. CDR1 is SEHNR and CDR2 is FQNEAQ in the germline V gene (reference sequence). The CDR3 spans 12 residues. The CDR3: CSSELYHNEQFF. The CDR3, as DNA: TGTTCCAGCGAACTTTACCACAATGAGCAGTTCTTC.

This chain links TRBV6-1 with TRBJ2-5; TRBD2 matches at 7 bases. The DNA end lines up better with TRBJ2-7; the J call may be wrong. The CDR3 length is 15 residues. From germline, CDR1 is MNHNS and CDR2 SASEGT. As DNA, the CDR3 is TGTGCCAGCAGTGACCTGAACGGGGGGACCTACGAGCAGTACTTC. This translates into CASSDLNGGTYEQYF.

The rearrangement uses TRBV28 and TRBJ2-7, with D maybe TRBD1 (6 bases). The ends were cut back, 6 bases at V and 4 bases at J, with 19 bases in the middle. This CDR3 contains 15 residues. Per the germline V gene, CDR1 is MDHEN and CDR2 is SYDVKM. This CDR3 reads CASSFSDRLLYEQYF. The CDR3 nucleotides read TGTGCCAGCAGCTTCTCGGACAGACTCTTATACGAGCAGTACTTC.

The chain combines TRBV2 with TRBJ2-1; TRBD1 might be the D (6 bases). Germline V CDR1 and CDR2: SNHLY, FYNNEI. The germline V and J ends were trimmed by 4 bases and 7 bases, with 17 bases remaining between them. This CDR3 spans 15 amino acids. CDR3 in amino acids: CASSAVTGTRNEQFF. The CDR3 coding sequence is TGTGCCAGCAGTGCTGTGACCGGGACACGTAATGAGCAGTTCTTC.

This clone came up a few times. The chain carries TRBV5-4 and TRBJ2-2, with D maybe TRBD2 (5 bases). The V and J ends lost 4 bases and 1 base respectively, with 11 bases between them. CDR1 and CDR2 from the germline V gene are SGHNT and YYREEE (reference sequence). This CDR3 region has 15 residues. CDR3 bases: TGTGCCAGCAGCACGATTGGAGGGAACACCGGGGAGCTGTTTTTT. This encodes CASSTIGGNTGELFF.

Concerning this clone itself: Other DNA sequences within the sample encode an identical CDR3. The chain links TRBV28 to TRBJ1-3; no clear D gene. Germline V gives CDR1 MDHEN, CDR2 SYDVKM. This CDR3 is 16 amino acids long. The V end lost 5 bases, the J end lost 0 bases, and 14 bases lay between the germline ends. CDR3 loop: CASSPPTVSSGNTIYF. For the CDR3, the DNA is TGTGCCAGCAGTCCCCCCACAGTGAGCTCTGGAAACACCATATATTTT.

The V gene is TRBV6-5, the J gene TRBJ1-6; a possible D gene is TRBD1 (6 bases). The V gene's germline CDR1 is MNHEY and CDR2 SVGAGI. V gave up 4 bases and J gave up 6 bases, with 16 bases separating them. This CDR3 is 16 amino acids long. The CDR3 reads CASSSYAGTPNSPLHF. CDR3 nucleotides: TGTGCCAGCAGTTCTTACGCCGGGACACCTAATTCACCCCTCCACTTT.

This clone was detected a few times. V gene TRBV28 combines with J gene TRBJ2-1; TRBD2 matches 14 bases. Germline V gives CDR1 MDHEN, CDR2 SYDVKM. V was clipped by 3 bases and J by 13 bases; unmatched bases: 5. This CDR3 has 14 amino acids. DNA of the CDR3: TGTGCCAGCAGTTTGAGGGGGACTAGCGGGGGTCAGTTCTTC. Translated: CASSLRGTSGGQFF.

This sequence joins TRBV11-3 and TRBJ1-4; 8 positions match TRBD1. Germline V gene lookup returns CDR1 SGHNT and CDR2 YENEEA. V dropped 5 bases and J dropped 3; count of bases not matched to a gene: 5. This CDR3 region has 15 residues. The CDR3 sequence is CASSPRTGPNEKLFF. CDR3 DNA sequence: TGTGCCAGCAGCCCCAGGACAGGGCCTAATGAAAAACTGTTTTTT. Variable domain in full (rest from reference TRBV11-3 and TRBJ1-4): EAGVVQSPRYKIIEKKQPVAFWCNPISGHNTLYWYLQNLGQGPELLIRYENEEAVDDSQLPKDRFSAERLKGVDSTLKIQPAELGDSAVYLCASSPRTGPNEKLFFGSGTQLSVL.

This chain joins TRBV29-1 and TRBJ2-7; 8 bases are shared with TRBD2. The CDR3 contains 12 residues. The germline CDR1 and CDR2 sequences are SQVTM and ANQGSEA. V dropped 6 bases and J dropped 0; count of bases not matched to a gene: 1. The CDR3 DNA follows: TGCAGCGTGAGCGGGAGCTCCTACGAGCAGTACTTC. It specifies CSVSGSSYEQYF.

Within the sample, this clone is medium-sized. The rearrangement joins TRBV6-4 to TRBJ2-3; 10 nucleotides align to TRBD2. V shed 5 bases and J 6 bases; nucleotides not matched to a gene: 11. This CDR3 has 16 amino acids. In germline, CDR1 is MRHNA, CDR2 SNTAGT. CDR3 sequence: CASSFEAGGPRDTQYF. CDR3 nucleotide sequence: TGTGCCAGCAGTTTCGAAGCGGGAGGGCCGCGTGATACGCAGTATTTT.